This TCR beta chain emerged from a study of OX40 agonist ivuxolimab in advanced cancers. Notes on the study in general: CD8+ T cells showed, on average, more clonal expansion than CD4+ cells.

V was cut by 2 bases and J by 4 bases, with 18 bases left in between. Germline-derived CDR1 and CDR2 are SEHNR and FQNEAQ (reference sequence). CDR3 length: 16 residues. At baseline, cycle 4 day 1, and cycle 7 day 1, blood was sampled. A word on this clone: Its antigen remains unidentified.

Sequencing used immunoSEQ multiplex PCR; TCRdb keeps in-frame clones, though not all of them. The table has some 10,000 clones, approximately 68% seen once. The chain carries TRBV7-9 and TRBJ2-7; tentative D call: TRBD1 (6 bases). This TCR came from an adult with an advanced solid tumor such as melanoma, head and neck, liver or kidney cancer. Sequenced here: CD4+ or CD8+ T cells sorted from blood, sampled in a trial of the OX40 agonist ivuxolimab. CDR3 in DNA: TGTGCCAGCAGCTTATTGACAGGCTCGACTCAATACGAGCAGTACTTC. It codes for CASSLLTGSTQYEQYF.